This T cell receptor (beta chain) is drawn from a study of cytomegalovirus exposure and HLA in healthy donors listed by TCRdb under 2017. Regarding the study in general: According to an earlier analysis of around 600 of the donors, about 170 million T cells yielded roughly 100 million unique TCR beta sequences and about 300 Gb of sequence data. Approximately 300 gigabases of sequencing data and around 88 million unique TCR sequences made up an early release that covered approximately 650 HLA-typed donors. The genetic ancestry cluster associated with self-reported Caucasian donors included 65% to 90% of the 350 to 500 genotyped donors. The study was designed to test whether signatures of past pathogen exposure could be identified by cataloging public T cell receptors. The T cell repertoires of some 670 subjects were profiled by immunosequencing and related to cytomegalovirus serostatus. Along with the approximately 600-subject first cohort, a separate validation cohort of around 110 different subjects was used. To predict cytomegalovirus infection status, the study combined high-throughput TCR immunosequencing, statistical association of individual TCRs with disease status, and machine learning. To study patterns of TCR occurrence, a later analysis re-analyzed previously published TCR beta repertoires from around 670 donors and added high-resolution HLA genotyping. In the later analysis, no new phenotypic data were used to find candidate immune exposures; instead, reliance was placed on TCR beta sequences and their occurrence across donors. An earlier analysis of several hundred of the donors applied high-throughput TCR beta sequencing to assess whether each TCR beta V gene segment acted as functional or pseudogenic. Donor age, sex, ethnicity and CMV serostatus were collected together with the repertoire data. In a later genetic analysis, genome-wide SNP genotypes for about 65% of the roughly 700 donors were used, and that subset was treated as a discovery cohort. All discovery cohort repertoires had been generated using a single sequencing platform. Class I and class II HLA loci were covered by the typing at four-digit resolution. The number of typed donors differed by locus: 629-630 for A, B, C, DRB1 and DQB1; some 500 for DQA1; 606 for DPA1; and about 470 for DPB1. Four to six DR-DQ haplotypes were handled as single units for association and clustering, since linkage in the cohort was strong. Among around 400 genotyped donors of the cohort, an average of around 240,000 unique TCR beta nucleotide sequences were sequenced per donor, approximately 20% of them non-productive.

Overall results and qualifications from the work: A later analysis associated 15,000 or so TCR beta sequences with specific HLA alleles at a false discovery rate of 0.05. Several of the top co-occurrence clusters appeared to be linked to parvovirus B19, influenza, CMV and Epstein-Barr virus, according to a later analysis. A further reported finding was that TCR beta sequences accurately predicted the HLA-A and HLA-B alleles for most subjects in the first cohort. The presence/absence analyses assumed that sequencing depth was roughly uniform across donors, and that assumption may not be true. The sequencing pipeline was judged likely to have produced a cluster of highly shared sequence variants as a technical artifact. Some IMGT-functional V segments, including TRBV6-2 and TRBV6-3, could not be distinguished by the 87-base-pair reads and were therefore excluded. Because HLA typing was unavailable for some donors at each locus, only the typed subset was used in association tests. Because counts were too low, approximately 15 rarely observed V segments, including chromosome 9 orphons, were excluded from the earlier analysis of roughly 580 of the donors. In the study, some 160 TCR beta chains were listed as associated with cytomegalovirus. In an earlier analysis of 587 of the donors, most TCR beta V segments were observed in productive rearrangements about 87% or about 30% of the time, broadly matching IMGT annotations. In vitro tests confirmed that a few of the cytomegalovirus-associated TCR beta chains recognize cytomegalovirus antigens. Cytomegalovirus status was reported to be diagnosed by the classifier with high specificity and sensitivity in both the original and validation cohorts. The authors suggested that the approach could potentially be extended to other disease states and immunological phenotypes. According to a later analysis, most CMV-associated TCR beta chains appeared to be HLA-restricted, and the HLA associations seemed to be driven largely by CMV exposure. A later analysis found that TCR association rates varied across HLA loci, with DRB1 alleles showing the most associated TCRs and HLA-C alleles the fewest. While some public TCRs were present in many individuals, most TCR sequences turned up only very rarely across donors. CMV serostatus was the only immune exposure information available for the cohort. V-gene and J-gene trimming of TCR beta chains was associated with a missense DCLRE1C variant in a later genetic analysis, and the association was replicated in an independent cohort. Linkage disequilibrium might explain the correlated functional status among segregating V segments, but an unknown experimental factor could not be ruled out. According to a later genetic analysis, donors in an Asian-associated ancestry cluster had fewer N-insertions in productive TCRs than the roughly 670-donor mean. In this cohort, only TCR beta chains were sequenced, and detectable features were limited by the absence of alpha or paired-chain data. Assigning TCR associations to individual alleles was difficult when HLA alleles, especially DR and DQ, strongly co-occurred. In a later analysis, HLA-associated TCR beta chains were found to be more clonally expanded and to have lower generation probabilities than equally common non-associated chains.

This clone was found a few times. The clone's antigen remains unknown. One base away there is no much larger clone; base qualities are not given. The cohort consisted of 600 to 700 healthy bone marrow donors. At the time of sampling, every cohort member was nominally healthy, though immune exposures that went unrecorded were likely present. The donor tested CMV seronegative, placing the donor among the 350 to 400 seronegative members of the cohort. A peripheral blood sample was collected from each donor, and TCR beta sequencing was performed on peripheral blood mononuclear cells. Genomic DNA was extracted from the blood cell samples with the Qiagen DNeasy Blood Extraction Kit. Receptor amplification or capture employed the immunoSEQ multiplex PCR assay. For the multiplex PCR, a mixture combining 60 forward primers for TCR Vbeta segments and 13 reverse primers for TCR Jbeta segments was used. The CDR3 region of rearranged TCR beta genes was amplified from genomic DNA by a multiplex PCR assay. Amplified TCR beta libraries were sequenced as 87-base-pair reads on the Illumina HiSeq System. The original methods were these. A later analysis tallied tens of millions of unique TCR beta chains across the 666 repertoires, and about 12 million of those chains were shared by two or more donors. To remove PCR and sequencing errors, raw reads were error-corrected and collapsed into unique sequences using a nearest-neighbor algorithm that merged closely related sequences. Alignment of CDR3 sequences to IMGT reference sequences was used to assign V, D and J gene segments. For a sequence to be retained, a match of at least six nucleotides was required to both a V gene segment and a J gene segment. Rearrangements were called productive when the CDR3 lacked stop codons and stayed in frame with V and J; all others were non-productive. CDR3 was defined by IMGT convention, running from the second conserved V-encoded cysteine to the conserved J-encoded phenylalanine. In an earlier analysis of roughly 610 of the donors, sequences lacking an unambiguous match to a single V gene segment were excluded. In an earlier analysis of some 590 of the donors, a V segment was called functional when productive rearrangements were above 56.7%, and segregating when the standard deviation between donors exceeded 5%. A statistical classification framework was built to diagnose cytomegalovirus status from the catalog of TCR beta chain sequences. In a later analysis, TCR nucleotide sequences were compared against IMGT/GENE-DB human TR gene sequences so that V and J genes could be assigned. In a later analysis, CDR3 sequences and most-parsimonious VDJ recombination scenarios were assigned using the TCRdist pipeline. In a later analysis, each TCR beta chain was defined by its CDR3 amino acid sequence together with its V-gene family, and reads lacking a unique V-gene family were excluded. As a way to deal with suspected cross-contamination and a sequencing artifact, a later analysis dropped roughly 620 nucleotide sequences that were highly shared and had low generation probability. In a later analysis, a clonal expansion index was calculated for each public chain from normalized within-repertoire ranks of inferred template counts. Generation probabilities in a later analysis came from a VDJ recombination model fitted to out-of-frame rearrangements, and those results were checked against IGoR. A later analysis scored TCR-TCR, TCR-HLA and TCR-CMV co-occurrence with hypergeometric tests, applying a repertoire-size bias correction to TCR pairs. False discovery rates were estimated in a later analysis by permuting HLA or CMV assignments 20 times. In a later analysis, co-occurring TCRs were grouped using DBSCAN, with TCRdist sequence similarity added in when clustering inside HLA-allele-positive subsets. For co-occurrence clustering, repertoires with fewer than 30,000 or more than 120,000 public chains were excluded, along with 5 or 6 repertoires with anomalous nucleotide sharing. TCRdb retrieved this table from immuneACCESS and kept in-frame rearrangements only. Not all clones are present; in checked studies, unresolved V genes account for under half, and no reason is known for the remainder. V, J and clone size derive from that table, while D and trimming were established from the DNA sequence. Recorded for this sample are approximately 140,000 clones; under 90% of them occurred a single time. Around 2.4% of the sample comes from the top ten.

V is pared back by 7 bases and J by 4 bases, with 11 bases lying between the germline termini. From a lookup of the germline V gene, CDR1 and CDR2 are MDHEN and SYDVKM. The CDR3 contains 12 residues, cysteine and phenylalanine counted. The CDR3 DNA has 36 bases and is translated from base 1. The sequence is built from TRBV28 and TRBJ2-7, with no D gene named confidently. The sequenced sample consisted of PBMCs. The source of this sequence is a male donor in good health and CMV-seronegative. The DNA sequence reads TGTGCCAGCACCTTATCAGGTTACGAGCAGTACTTC. Protein translation: CASTLSGYEQYF.